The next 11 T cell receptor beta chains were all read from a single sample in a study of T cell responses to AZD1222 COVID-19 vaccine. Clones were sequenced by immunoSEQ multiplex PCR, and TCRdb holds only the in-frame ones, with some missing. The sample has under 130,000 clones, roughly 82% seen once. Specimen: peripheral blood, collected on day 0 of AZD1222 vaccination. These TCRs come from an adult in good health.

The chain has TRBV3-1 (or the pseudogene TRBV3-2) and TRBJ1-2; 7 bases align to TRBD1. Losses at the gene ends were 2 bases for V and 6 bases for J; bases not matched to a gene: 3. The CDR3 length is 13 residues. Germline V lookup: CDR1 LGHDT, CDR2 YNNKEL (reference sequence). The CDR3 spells CASSQKGADGYTF. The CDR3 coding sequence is TGTGCCAGCAGCCAAAAGGGGGCGGATGGCTACACCTTC.

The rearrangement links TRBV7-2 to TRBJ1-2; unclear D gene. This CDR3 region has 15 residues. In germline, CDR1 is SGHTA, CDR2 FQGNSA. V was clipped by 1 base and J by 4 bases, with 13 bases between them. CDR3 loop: CASSLDGFASYGYTF. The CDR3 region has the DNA TGTGCCAGCAGCTTAGATGGTTTTGCCAGCTATGGCTACACCTTC. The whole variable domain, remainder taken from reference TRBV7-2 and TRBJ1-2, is GAGVSQSPSNKVTEKGKDVELRCDPISGHTALYWYRQSLGQGLEFLIYFQGNSAPDKSGLPSDRFSAERTGGSVSTLTIQRTQQEDSAVYLCASSLDGFASYGYTFGSGTRLTVV.

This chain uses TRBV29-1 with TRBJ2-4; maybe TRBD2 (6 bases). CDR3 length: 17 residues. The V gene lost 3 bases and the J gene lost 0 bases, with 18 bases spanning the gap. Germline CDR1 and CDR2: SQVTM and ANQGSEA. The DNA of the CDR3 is TGCAGCGTTGAGGGTGGGGGAGGAGCACTAGCCAAAAACATTCAGTACTTC. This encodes CSVEGGGGALAKNIQYF.

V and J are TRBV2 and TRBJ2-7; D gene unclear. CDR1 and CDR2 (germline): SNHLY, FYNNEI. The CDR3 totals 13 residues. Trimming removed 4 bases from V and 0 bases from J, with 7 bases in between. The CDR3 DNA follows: TGTGCCAGCAGTGGGTGGGCCTCCTACGAGCAGTACTTC. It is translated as CASSGWASYEQYF.

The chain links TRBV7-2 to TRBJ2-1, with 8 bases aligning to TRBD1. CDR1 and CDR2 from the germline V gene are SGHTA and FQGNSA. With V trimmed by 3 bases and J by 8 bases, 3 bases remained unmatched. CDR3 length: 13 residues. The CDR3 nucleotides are TGTGCCAGCAGCTTGGACAGGGCCTATGAGCAGTTCTTC. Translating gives CASSLDRAYEQFF. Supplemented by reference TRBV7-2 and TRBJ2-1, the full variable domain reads GAGVSQSPSNKVTEKGKDVELRCDPISGHTALYWYRQSLGQGLEFLIYFQGNSAPDKSGLPSDRFSAERTGGSVSTLTIQRTQQEDSAVYLCASSLDRAYEQFFGPGTRLTVL.

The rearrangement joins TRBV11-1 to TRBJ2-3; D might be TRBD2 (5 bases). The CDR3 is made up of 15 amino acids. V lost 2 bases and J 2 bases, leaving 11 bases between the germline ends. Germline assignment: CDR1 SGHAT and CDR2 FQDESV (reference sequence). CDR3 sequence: CASSLFGLHTDTQYF. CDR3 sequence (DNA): TGTGCCAGCAGCTTATTTGGACTCCACACAGATACGCAGTATTTT. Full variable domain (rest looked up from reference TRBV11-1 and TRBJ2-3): EAEVAQSPRYKITEKSQAVAFWCDPISGHATLYWYRQILGQGPELLVQFQDESVVDDSQLPKDRFSAERLKGVDSTLKIQPAELGDSAMYLCASSLFGLHTDTQYFGPGTRLTVL.

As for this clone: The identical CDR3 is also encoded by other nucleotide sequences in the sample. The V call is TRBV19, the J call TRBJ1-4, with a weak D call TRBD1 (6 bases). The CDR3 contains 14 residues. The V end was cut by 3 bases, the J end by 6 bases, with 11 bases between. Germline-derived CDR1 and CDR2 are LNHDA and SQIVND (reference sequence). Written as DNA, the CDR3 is TGTGCCAGTAGTATGGACAGATTGTATGAAAAACTGTTTTTT. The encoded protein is CASSMDRLYEKLFF.

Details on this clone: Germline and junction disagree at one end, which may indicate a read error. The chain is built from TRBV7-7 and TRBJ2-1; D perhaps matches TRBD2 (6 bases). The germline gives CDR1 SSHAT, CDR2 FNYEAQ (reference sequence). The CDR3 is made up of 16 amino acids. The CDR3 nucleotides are TGTGCTAGCAGCTTAGTGGGGGGACGAAACTACAATGAGCAGTTCTTC. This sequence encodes CASSLVGGRNYNEQFF. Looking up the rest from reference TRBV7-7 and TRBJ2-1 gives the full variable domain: GAGVSQSPRYKVTKRGQDVTLRCDPISSHATLYWYQQALGQGPEFLTYFNYEAQPDKSGLPSDRFSAERPEGSISTLTIQRTEQRDSAMYRCASSLVGGRNYNEQFFGPGTRLTVL.

The CDR3 reads CASREPGHANTEAFF. The DNA for the CDR3 is TGTGCCAGCAGGGAACCGGGACACGCGAACACTGAAGCTTTCTTT. The rearrangement links TRBV3-1 (or the pseudogene TRBV3-2) to TRBJ1-1, with D possibly being TRBD1 (6 bases). Trimming removed 6 bases at V and 1 base at J, with 15 bases between. The CDR3 covers 15 residues. Germline V gives CDR1 LGHDT, CDR2 YNNKEL (reference sequence).

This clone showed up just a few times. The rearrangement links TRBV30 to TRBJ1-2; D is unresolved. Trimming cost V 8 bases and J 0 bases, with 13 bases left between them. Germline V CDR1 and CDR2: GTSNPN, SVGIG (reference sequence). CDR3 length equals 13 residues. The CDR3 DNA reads TGTGCCGTGGACGACCCGGCTAACTATGGCTACACCTTC. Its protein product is CAVDDPANYGYTF.

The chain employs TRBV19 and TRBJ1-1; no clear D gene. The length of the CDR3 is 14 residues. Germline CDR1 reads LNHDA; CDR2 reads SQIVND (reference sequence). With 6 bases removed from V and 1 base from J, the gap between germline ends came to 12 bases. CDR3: CASRVGLSNTEAFF. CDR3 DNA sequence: TGTGCCAGTAGGGTTGGGCTATCGAACACTGAAGCTTTCTTT.